This is a list of T cell receptor beta chains from one sample in a study of blood T cell repertoires in COVID-19. Here immunoSEQ multiplex PCR was the method, and the copy in TCRdb shows in-frame clones only, minus some. In the table there are more than 55,000 clones, about 87% of which are singletons. Material: peripheral blood. The receptors stem from a woman in her seventies with acute or convalescent COVID-19. Both conserved end residues are part of each CDR3. A D gene is named only where the DNA matches it firmly. Some rows mark clone size as missing; the rest say once, few, many or name a class of expanded clone.

abundance	d_gene	v_gene	j_gene	CDR3aa	CDR3nt
NA	NA	TRBV9	TRBJ1-1	CASSSTGNTEAFF	TGTGCCAGCAGCTCCACTGGGAACACTGAAGCTTTCTTT
NA	TRBD1	TRBV7-3	TRBJ2-2	CASSRRQGARTGELFF	TGTGCCAGCAGCCGTAGACAGGGGGCTAGGACCGGGGAGCTGTTTTTT
NA	NA	TRBV29-1	TRBJ1-1	CSVEGRRGGGTEAFF	TGCAGCGTTGAGGGGAGGCGAGGTGGCGGGACTGAAGCTTTCTTT
NA	TRBD1	TRBV30	TRBJ1-5	CAWGQGANQPQHF	TGTGCCTGGGGACAGGGGGCGAATCAGCCCCAGCATTTT
NA	NA	TRBV9	TRBJ2-1	CASSRGGNVNEQFF	TGTGCCAGCTCCCGTGGCGGGAACGTCAATGAGCAGTTCTTC
once	TRBD2	TRBV19	TRBJ2-1	CASSVLLSGRAYNEQFF	TGTGCCAGTAGTGTCCTTCTTAGCGGGAGGGCCTACAATGAGCAGTTCTTC
few	NA	TRBV15	TRBJ1-5	CATSRGGAHQPQHF	TGTGCCACCAGCAGGGGAGGGGCGCATCAGCCCCAGCATTTT
NA	NA	TRBV9	TRBJ1-1	CASSVVPQENTEAFF	TGTGCCAGCAGCGTAGTCCCACAAGAAAACACTGAAGCTTTCTTT
NA	TRBD1	TRBV4-3	TRBJ1-5	CASSQETWAGGLQPQHF	TGCGCCAGCAGCCAAGAGACTTGGGCAGGGGGCCTTCAGCCCCAGCATTTT
NA	TRBD2	TRBV11-2	TRBJ2-1	CASGAGVSYNEQFF	TGTGCCAGCGGCGCGGGAGTTTCCTACAATGAGCAGTTCTTC
NA	NA	TRBV7-8	TRBJ1-3	CASSLIGGAGNTIYF	TGTGCCAGCAGCTTAATCGGGGGAGCAGGAAACACCATATATTTT
NA	NA	TRBV7-2	TRBJ1-1	CASSFQGLGDTEAFF	TGTGCCAGCAGCTTCCAGGGGTTGGGGGACACTGAAGCTTTCTTT
NA	NA	TRBV4-1	TRBJ2-2	CASSSPRDTGELFF	TGCGCCAGCAGCTCCCCAAGAGACACCGGGGAGCTGTTTTTT
NA	TRBD1	TRBV5-6	TRBJ1-2	CASSLVRGPNYGYTF	TGTGCCAGCAGCTTGGTCAGGGGGCCTAACTATGGCTACACCTTC
NA	TRBD1	TRBV6-2/TRBV6-3	TRBJ1-1	CASSWDRVTEAFF	TGTGCCAGCAGTTGGGACAGGGTGACTGAAGCTTTCTTT
NA	NA	TRBV6-2/TRBV6-3	TRBJ2-5	CASSYSRETQYF	TGTGCCAGCAGTTACTCGAGAGAGACCCAGTACTTC
NA	NA	TRBV2	TRBJ2-3	CASCLASSTDTQYF	TGTGCCAGCTGCCTAGCGTCTAGCACAGATACGCAGTATTTT
few	NA	TRBV28	TRBJ2-3	CASRLSLSDTQYF	TGTGCCAGCCGCTTATCCCTTAGCGATACGCAGTATTTT
once	TRBD1	TRBV6-5	TRBJ2-7	CASSPTGLYEQYF	TGTGCCAGCAGCCCGACAGGGCTCTACGAGCAGTACTTC
NA	NA	TRBV5-4	TRBJ2-7	CASSLGTISDYEQYF	TGTGCCAGCAGCTTAGGGACAATATCCGACTACGAGCAGTACTTC
NA	TRBD1	TRBV7-2	TRBJ1-1	CASSGQVNTEAFF	TGTGCCAGCAGTGGACAGGTGAACACTGAAGCTTTCTTT
few	NA	TRBV3-1/TRBV3-2	TRBJ1-1	CASSQGQTLNTEAFF	TGTGCCAGCAGCCAAGGACAGACTCTGAACACTGAAGCTTTCTTT
NA	TRBD2	TRBV7-2	TRBJ2-7	CASSGSGGAQYEQYF	TGTGCCAGCAGCGGTAGCGGGGGGGCTCAATACGAGCAGTACTTC
NA	NA	TRBV28	TRBJ1-2	CASSYTKTGDYGYTF	TGTGCCAGCAGTTACACCAAGACGGGGGACTATGGCTACACCTTC
NA	NA	TRBV5-1	TRBJ2-7	CASSLGGRYEQYF	TGCGCCAGCAGCTTAGGGGGAAGGTACGAGCAGTACTTC
NA	TRBD1	TRBV18	TRBJ2-1	CASRAQGISNEQFF	TGTGCCAGCCGGGCACAGGGGATAAGCAATGAGCAGTTCTTC
NA	NA	TRBV9	TRBJ2-3	CASSPRRGRGTDTQYF	TGTGCCAGCAGCCCCCGTAGGGGGAGAGGGACAGATACGCAGTATTTT
NA	NA	TRBV28	TRBJ1-5	CASTSLPPYGDKPQHF	TGTGCCAGCACCTCTCTTCCCCCATACGGGGATAAGCCCCAGCATTTT
NA	NA	TRBV7-9	TRBJ1-3	CASSRSSGTGNTIYF	TGTGCCAGCAGCCGATCCTCGGGGACTGGAAACACCATATATTTT
once	NA	TRBV3-1/TRBV3-2	TRBJ1-5	CASSQGAGGGNQPQHF	TGTGCCAGCAGCCAAGGAGCCGGGGGAGGAAATCAGCCCCAGCATTTT
NA	TRBD1	TRBV6-6	TRBJ2-7	CASDRGSYEQYF	TGTGCCAGCGACAGGGGGAGTTACGAGCAGTACTTC
NA	TRBD1	TRBV30	TRBJ1-1	CAWRIQGAGTEAFF	TGTGCCTGGAGGATACAGGGGGCAGGGACTGAAGCTTTCTTT
NA	TRBD1	TRBV2	TRBJ1-1	CASNVLTGGNPLGTEAFF	TGTGCCAGCAACGTCCTTACAGGGGGAAATCCTTTGGGCACTGAAGCTTTCTTT
once	NA	TRBV5-1	TRBJ1-4	CASKLDGSRANEKLFF	TGCGCCAGCAAACTAGACGGGAGTCGGGCTAATGAAAAACTGTTTTTT
NA	NA	TRBV28	TRBJ1-4	CASSFGEGGGTGEKLFF	TGTGCCAGCAGTTTTGGGGAGGGAGGGGGTACAGGGGAAAAACTGTTTTTT
once	TRBD2	TRBV5-1	TRBJ2-5	CASSLILAGSQETQYF	TGCGCCAGCAGCTTGATCCTAGCGGGGTCCCAAGAGACCCAGTACTTC
NA	TRBD2	TRBV5-1	TRBJ2-7	CASEGGAGVGEQYF	TGCGCCAGCGAGGGGGGAGCGGGAGTAGGAGAGCAGTACTTC
NA	TRBD1	TRBV5-1	TRBJ1-4	CASSSMTGSGEKLFF	TGCGCCAGCAGCTCGATGACAGGGAGCGGGGAAAAACTGTTTTTT
NA	TRBD1	TRBV12-5	TRBJ1-5	CASAPFRTGYNQPQHF	TGTGCTAGTGCCCCGTTCCGGACAGGGTATAATCAGCCCCAGCATTTT
NA	TRBD1	TRBV2	TRBJ2-7	CASSRDRGGSYEQYF	TGTGCCAGCAGTCGTGACAGGGGGGGTTCCTACGAGCAGTACTTC
NA	NA	TRBV2	TRBJ1-5	CASRGRVSNQPQHF	TGTGCCAGCCGGGGGAGAGTGAGCAATCAGCCCCAGCATTTT
NA	TRBD1	TRBV28	TRBJ1-1	CASITGVDLRTEAFF	TGTGCCAGCATTACAGGGGTGGATCTACGCACTGAAGCTTTCTTT
NA	NA	TRBV7-2	TRBJ1-5	CASSWRSNQPQHF	TGTGCCAGCAGCTGGCGGAGCAATCAGCCCCAGCATTTT
NA	TRBD1	TRBV5-1	TRBJ1-4	CASSLGDRVGEKLFF	TGCGCCAGCAGCTTGGGTGACAGGGTTGGGGAAAAACTGTTTTTT
NA	NA	TRBV5-5	TRBJ2-2	CASSFSQSGELFF	TGTGCCAGCAGCTTCTCCCAGTCCGGGGAGCTGTTTTTT
once	NA	TRBV7-2	TRBJ2-3	CASSLRGGRADTQYF	TGTGCCAGCAGCTTAAGGGGGGGCCGGGCAGATACGCAGTATTTT
NA	NA	TRBV28	TRBJ2-1	CASRQSLLYNEQFF	TGTGCCAGCAGACAAAGTCTTTTATACAATGAGCAGTTCTTC
NA	NA	TRBV28	TRBJ2-1	CASSLDSQGEQFF	TGTGCCAGCAGTTTAGACAGCCAGGGTGAGCAGTTCTTC
NA	TRBD2	TRBV28	TRBJ2-1	CASSPSGRQSYNEQFF	TGTGCCAGCAGTCCTAGCGGGAGGCAGTCCTACAATGAGCAGTTCTTC
NA	NA	TRBV27	TRBJ1-5	CASSLGGNERPQHF	TGTGCCAGCAGTTTGGGAGGGAACGAGCGGCCCCAGCATTTT
NA	TRBD1	TRBV7-2	TRBJ2-7	CASSRDRDLYEQYF	TGTGCCAGCAGCCGCGACAGGGACCTCTACGAGCAGTACTTC
NA	TRBD1	TRBV2	TRBJ1-2	CASSEAGQGTYGYTF	TGTGCCAGCAGTGAAGCGGGACAGGGAACCTATGGCTACACCTTC
NA	NA	TRBV27	TRBJ2-1	CASSRVYNEQFF	TGTGCCAGCAGTCGGGTATACAATGAGCAGTTCTTC
NA	NA	TRBV30	TRBJ1-2	CAWSPQGSRGYTF	TGTGCCTGGAGTCCCCAGGGGAGTCGGGGCTACACCTTC
once	TRBD2	TRBV29-1	TRBJ2-3	CSVHGGAGGTDTQYF	TGCAGCGTTCATGGAGGTGCGGGAGGGACAGATACGCAGTATTTT
few	NA	TRBV20-1	TRBJ1-1	CSASLPGGETEAFF	TGCAGTGCTAGTTTACCCGGCGGGGAGACTGAAGCTTTCTTT
NA	NA	TRBV7-6	TRBJ1-1	CASSLGGCTEAFF	TGTGCCAGCAGCTTAGGGGGCTGTACTGAAGCTTTCTTT
once	NA	TRBV9	TRBJ2-1	CASSTPGAGGTEQFF	TGTGCCAGCAGCACCCCGGGAGCAGGAGGTACTGAGCAGTTCTTC
NA	NA	TRBV11-2	TRBJ1-2	CASSLGRGTSHGYTF	TGTGCCAGCAGCTTAGGAAGGGGGACCTCCCATGGCTACACCTTC
NA	NA	TRBV2	TRBJ2-1	CAKGDSSYNEQFF	TGTGCCAAGGGAGACTCCTCCTACAATGAGCAGTTCTTC